This T cell receptor beta chain emerged from a study of cytomegalovirus exposure and HLA in healthy donors. Primers for the PCR totalled 60 Vbeta and 13 Jbeta. Assay: immunoSEQ multiplex PCR; the TCRdb copy retains only in-frame clones and omits some. The sample has around 200,000 clones, nearly 80% seen once. Trimming removed 7 bases at V and 0 bases at J, with 22 bases between. CDR1 SGHTA and CDR2 FQGNSA come from the germline V gene. The CDR3 has 18 amino acids. This clone appeared once. What it recognizes is unknown. Notes on the study in general: A later look showed TCR association rates differing by HLA locus, highest for DRB1 and lowest for HLA-C. Accurate prediction of HLA-A and HLA-B alleles (for most subjects) was reportedly achieved from TCR beta sequences. Both high specificity and high sensitivity reportedly marked the classifier's diagnosis of cytomegalovirus status.

This sequence was found in a young man in good health and CMV-seronegative. The sample consisted of PBMCs. This sequence joins TRBV7-2 and TRBJ1-3; no definite D call. CDR3 in DNA: TGTGCCAGCACCTTGAATCCTTTCTCCGGCGGCTCTGGAAACACCATATATTTT. Amino acid sequence: CASTLNPFSGGSGNTIYF.